This T cell receptor (beta chain) is from a study of shared clonotypes between healthy human individuals (TCRdb year 2020). Regarding the complete study: The cohort included a few men and a couple of women between 18 and 49 years of age. For each donor, CD4 naive and CD4 memory were each given three plates, CD8 naive was given two plates, and CD8 memory was given one plate. Blood TCR repertoires of roughly 5 healthy adults were deeply sequenced to estimate repertoire size and the extent of clonotype sharing between individuals. Libraries were prepared and TCR repertoires were sequenced by different laboratories using diverse techniques, in order to increase sequencing depth and limit assay-specific biases. Each donor's leukapheresis produced roughly between about 0.85 and 10 billion PBMCs.

Broader findings and caveats from the paper: Larger estimated clonotype richness was generally found for naive subsets than for memory subsets. Rarefaction of sorted-subset datasets indicated incomplete sequencing despite the large sequencing depth. Across four donors, approximately 5% of naive CD4, approximately 3.5% of naive CD8, around 2.1% of memory CD4, and 0.4% of memory CD8 clonotypes were shared. Higher generation probabilities were observed for clonotypes shared by all four sorted-subset donors than for non-shared clonotypes. Because the study included a small number of donors, the genetic and exposure-history diversity represented was limited. Pairwise subsampling led to the expectation that sequencing depth would affect the degree of clonotype sharing among donors. Only blood was sampled, and tissue TCR repertoires likely differ from those in blood.

Trimmed from V: 2 bases; trimmed from J: 4 bases; junction bases lacking a gene match: 4. Reading the germline V gene gives CDR1 LGHNT and CDR2 FRNRAP. The CDR3, cysteine through phenylalanine, is 15 amino acids long. The kept DNA is CDR3 alone, 45 bases in frame from the first base. In regard to this clone: The antigen it recognizes is unknown. No much larger clonotype is one base removed from it; base qualities were not supplied.

CD8 naive samples were obtained by positive selection for CCR7 among CD45RO-negative cells, yielding a CD45RA+CCR7+ population from which TemRA cells were excluded. The donors were healthy, HIV-negative adults with no recently reported acute infections or vaccinations. Every donor was a Caucasian adult living in Nashville, Tennessee, USA. After blood collection by leukapheresis, PBMCs were isolated using Ficoll-Histopaque density gradient centrifugation and then cryopreserved in the vapor phase of liquid nitrogen. Purity and quantity of every magnetically sorted T cell population were checked by analytical flow cytometry. From each sorted fraction, genomic DNA was isolated and quantified by UV absorbance on a Nanodrop 2000c. TCR CDR3 regions were amplified from genomic DNA by multiplex PCR using the deep immunoSEQ assay. Extracted genomic DNA from each cell subset was spread evenly across all wells of several immunoSEQ 96-well plates, with each plate serving as a replicate. Each replicate PCR for sorted subsets received around 200 ng genomic DNA, equal to tens of thousands of T cell genomes. Purified libraries were measured with a Qubit 3.0 fluorometer, size-checked on a Bioanalyzer 2100, and measured again with the KAPA Library Quantification kit. Every immunoSEQ 96-well plate was sequenced on a separate single-read 150-cycle Illumina NextSeq 550 flow cell. The study's processing was this. Because the immunoSEQ output included only junctional sequences and no quality scores, the filtering could not be the same as the filtering used for full-length reads. To assign V/J genes and CDR3, sequences were annotated using PyIR, a Python wrapper for IgBLAST v1.9, with IMGT germline references. Any read was removed if the V/J assignment was weak (E-value above 1e-6), the CDR3 was missing, or the read contained stop codons, out-of-frame junctions, or ambiguous translated residues. A V3J clonotype was defined by an identical inferred V gene, J gene, and CDR3 amino acid sequence. Percentage overlap between repertoires was calculated by dividing the number of shared unique clonotypes by the size of the smaller repertoire. Repertoire richness was assessed with RTK rarefaction, the Chao1 estimator, and Recon v2.1 estimates of unobserved clonotypes. Generation probabilities were computed with OLGA for all TCRbeta clonotypes obtained by the gDNA method from several donors. The table comes from immuneACCESS by way of TCRdb, which keeps in-frame sequences with V and J called. Part of the clones is missing from these tables; in studies checked, under half for an unresolved V gene and the rest for unknown reasons. The DNA gave D and trimming, while V, J and clone size come from that table. The sample yields roughly 2.1 million clones; approximately 94% were counted once. The ten largest account for about 1.5% of the sample.

This TCR came from a man between 18 and 35 years old in good health. Some clones in this sample may be carry-over from other donors' samples. Source material: naive CD8+ T cells from PBMCs. Per the publication, the cell subset or site label means: CD45RA+CCR7+. This chain is built from TRBV12-5 and TRBJ2-1; TRBD2 fits 8 bases in the junction. The DNA sequence follows: TGTGCTAGTGGTTTGACTAGCGGAATTTACAATGAGCAGTTCTTC. Its protein is CASGLTSGIYNEQFF. Where the CDR3 stops, the reference TRBV12-5 and TRBJ2-1 genes take over; the full variable domain is DARVTQTPRHKVTEMGQEVTMRCQPILGHNTVFWYRQTMMQGLELLAYFRNRAPLDDSGMPKDRFSAEMPDATLATLKIQPSEPRDSAVYFCASGLTSGIYNEQFFGPGTRLTVL.